A single sample is the source of the 17 T cell receptor beta chains below, sequenced in a study of regulatory T cells in long-lasting Graves disease (dated by TCRdb to the early 2020s). Receptor libraries were prepared by multiplex PCR. Sequencer: Illumina HiSeq 4000. CDR3 regions were amplified by Arm-PCR with iRepertoire HTBI primers to construct TCR beta libraries. The public reads were run again by TCRdb, first through fastp at Q25 and then through MiXCR, and only productive beta chains were kept. Merged by CDR3 protein, the rows form single entries marked with the most common genes and DNA. For this sample there are approximately 360,000 distinct CDR3 sequences; approximately 25% appear just once. Approximately 30% of the sample comes from the top ten. In the paper's terms, the time point label means: persistent/refractory GD, antithyroid drugs over 5 years with positive TRAb. For both TCR sequencing and RNA sequencing, RNA was extracted from PBMCs in TRIzol.

The sample was peripheral blood mononuclear cells (PBMCs), taken when the disease was refractory, from a patient treated with antithyroid drugs. The origin of the receptors is a woman between 40 and 50 years old with Graves disease. Donor details come from another sample of the same person, matched by shared clones.

Ten or more counts support this clonotype. The chain has TRBV28 and TRBJ1-1; no firm D call. The length of the CDR3 is 13 residues. Per germline, CDR1 MDHEN and CDR2 SYDVKM. The V gene lost 2 bases and the J gene lost 4 bases, with 8 bases spanning the gap. In DNA form, the CDR3 reads TGTGCCAGCAGTTTACTCCAAATCACTGAAGCTTTCTTT. This sequence encodes CASSLLQITEAFF.

This clonotype was observed at least ten times. The chain joins TRBV20-1 to TRBJ1-2, with D hard to call. Germline V gene data show CDR1 as DFQATT and CDR2 as SNEGSKA (reference sequence). This CDR3 comprises 14 residues. V was shortened by 0 bases and J by 8 bases, with 16 bases between the two germline ends. CDR3: CSARDWAGLRGYTF. DNA of the CDR3: TGCAGTGCTAGAGATTGGGCCGGGTTACGAGGCTACACCTTC.

J is TRBJ2-4 and V is TRBV3-1, with D perhaps matching TRBD2 (6 bases). The CDR3 is 15 amino acids. V was clipped by 0 bases and J by 3 bases, with 9 bases between them. The V gene's germline CDR1 is LGHDT and CDR2 YNNKEL (reference sequence). DNA of the CDR3: TGTGCCAGCAGCCAAGATCGGGGGAACAAAAACATTCAGTACTTC. It yields the protein CASSQDRGNKNIQYF.

The rearrangement uses TRBV6-1 and TRBJ2-7; TRBD2 aligns across 11 bases. Germline V lookup: CDR1 MNHNS, CDR2 SASEGT. The CDR3 extends over 20 amino acids. Losses at the gene ends were 5 bases for V and 0 bases for J; bases not matched to a gene: 18. Written as DNA, the CDR3 is TGTGCCAGCAGTAAGCAGCCCCCGGGACTAGCGGCGAAAAGCTCCTACGAGCAGTACTTC. Residues: CASSKQPPGLAAKSSYEQYF.

On this clonotype: A much more abundant neighbour one base away suggests this may be a read error. The CDR3: CASSWDRGQNTEALF. The CDR3 DNA sequence: TGTGCCAGCAGTTGGGACAGGGGGCAGAACACTGAAGCTCTCTTT. The rearrangement links TRBV6-2 or TRBV6-3 to TRBJ1-1, with 12 bases lining up with TRBD1. The CDR3 covers 15 residues. The germline CDR1 and CDR2 sequences are MNHEY and SVGEGT.

This clonotype was seen many times. The chain has TRBV2 and TRBJ2-5; D is unresolved. The V end lost 7 bases, the J end lost 2 bases, and 11 bases lay between the germline ends. The CDR3 is made up of 13 amino acids. The germline V gene has CDR1 SNHLY and CDR2 FYNNEI. CDR3 loop: CASNSGFQETQYF. CDR3 bases: TGTGCCAGCAATTCCGGGTTTCAAGAGACCCAGTACTTC.

This clonotype came up a few times. The V gene is TRBV5-1, the J gene TRBJ2-2; possibly TRBD2 for D (6 bases). CDR1 is SGHRS, CDR2 YFSETQ, per germline. V lost 7 bases, J lost 1 base, and 11 bases lay in between. The CDR3 is 14 residues long. In DNA form, the CDR3 reads TGCGCCAGCGATCAGGGAGGGAACACCGGGGAGCTGTTTTTT. This gives the protein CASDQGGNTGELFF.

This chain joins TRBV19 and TRBJ2-7; TRBD2 matches at 11 bases. This CDR3 contains 17 residues. With 4 bases clipped from V and 0 bases from J, the junction kept 8 bases outside the gene matches. CDR1 is LNHDA, CDR2 SQIVND, per germline (reference sequence). The CDR3 is CASSNTGTSGLSYEQYF. The DNA for the CDR3 is TGTGCCAGTAGTAATACCGGGACTAGCGGACTCTCCTACGAGCAGTACTTC.

This clonotype was counted a single time. This sequence is one base from a far larger clone and is likely a read error. This chain connects TRBV11-2 to TRBJ2-5; TRBD1 or TRBD2 may be the D gene (6 bases each). Trimming took off 6 bases at V and 4 bases at J, with 12 bases between the two ends. CDR1 and CDR2 from the germline V gene are SGHAT and FQNNGV. The CDR3 contains 13 residues. CDR3 sequence (DNA): TGTGCCAGCAGTGTAACGGGGGCAGAGACCCAGTACTTC. Translated, it gives CASSVTGAETQYF.

The rearrangement links TRBV15 to TRBJ1-1; TRBD1 is a possible D gene (5 bases). The V gene lost 0 bases and the J gene lost 6 bases, with 17 bases spanning the gap. The CDR3 loop spans 16 amino acids. Germline assignment: CDR1 LNHNV and CDR2 YYDKDF (reference sequence). This chain's CDR3 is CATSRDMGRGRAEAFF. CDR3 nucleotides: TGTGCCACCAGCAGAGATATGGGTCGGGGGAGGGCTGAAGCTTTCTTT.

The chain couples TRBV10-1 to TRBJ2-7; no firm D call. The germline CDR1 and CDR2 sequences are WNHNN and SYGVQD (reference sequence). Trimming left V 0 bases short and J 6 bases short, with 3 bases between. CDR3 length equals 11 residues. This CDR3 is CASSESAEQYF. The CDR3 DNA follows: TGCGCCAGCAGTGAGTCGGCCGAGCAGTACTTC.

This clonotype was seen many times. The V gene is TRBV2, the J gene TRBJ1-5, with D possibly matching TRBD1 (5 bases). This CDR3 spans 13 amino acids. From germline, CDR1 is SNHLY and CDR2 FYNNEI. V lost 3 bases to trimming and J lost 4 bases, with 7 bases between them. In DNA form, the CDR3 reads TGTGCCAGCAGTGAGGGGGGTAATCAGCCCCAGCATTTT. Protein sequence: CASSEGGNQPQHF.

The chain combines TRBV15 with TRBJ2-7, with 10 positions matching TRBD1. The germline CDR1 and CDR2 sequences are LNHNV and YYDKDF (reference sequence). V trimming: 1 base; J trimming: 3 bases; junction bases outside the gene matches: 3. This CDR3 region has 15 residues. The CDR3, as DNA: TGTGCCACCAGCAGAGCCTGGGACAGGGGCTACGAGCAGTACTTC. Encoded protein: CATSRAWDRGYEQYF.

This clonotype was observed a few times. The genes are TRBV19 and TRBJ2-4; D possibly matches TRBD1 or TRBD2 (5 bases each). The CDR3 has 17 residues. Germline CDR1 is LNHDA and CDR2 is SQIVND (reference sequence). Trimming cost V 7 bases and J 6 bases, with 25 bases left between them. CDR3 nucleotide sequence: TGTGCCAGTACTGTTGGGACCCGTCCCTCGAAAAGAAACATTCAGTACTTC. It codes for CASTVGTRPSKRNIQYF. The full variable domain, its missing parts supplied by reference TRBV19 and TRBJ2-4, is DGGITQSPKYLFRKEGQNVTLSCEQNLNHDAMYWYRQDPGQGLRLIYYSQIVNDFQKGDIAEGYSVSREKKESFPLTVTSAQKNPTAFYLCASTVGTRPSKRNIQYFGAGTRLSVL.

The V gene is TRBV7-9, the J gene TRBJ2-7, with 8 nucleotides matching TRBD2. Looked up from germline, CDR1 is SEHNR and CDR2 is FQNEAQ (reference sequence). J was trimmed by 3 bases and V by 6 bases; bases with no gene match: 7. The CDR3 extends over 14 amino acids. Here the CDR3 reads CASRTGGGLYEQYF. DNA for the CDR3: TGTGCCAGCAGAACCGGGGGGGGCCTCTACGAGCAGTACTTC.

This clonotype has just one count. This may be a read error: a much more frequent sequence differs by one nucleotide. This chain connects TRBV2 to TRBJ1-1; D not resolved. CDR1 and CDR2 from the germline V gene are SNHLY and FYNNEI. Trimming left V 6 bases short and J 4 bases short, with 21 bases between. CDR3 length: 16 residues. The CDR3 nucleotides read TGTGCCAGCAGAGCGTGGGTGGCTCTCCACAGCACTGAAGCTTTCTTT. Its translation: CASRAWVALHSTEAFF.

A word on this clonotype: A single base separates this from a much larger clone, so it may be a read error. The chain employs TRBV28 and TRBJ1-5; D gene ambiguous. The CDR3 loop spans 12 amino acids. CDR1 MDHEN and CDR2 SYDVKM come from the germline V gene. CDR3 nucleotides: TGTGCCAGCAGCCGAGAGGATCAGTCCCAGCATTTT. Residues: CASSREDQSQHF.